The next 27 T cell receptor beta chains were all read from a single sample in a study of CD8 T cells in ankylosing spondylitis. Study-level points and caveats: Apparently characteristic of ankylosing spondylitis blood was a TCR beta motif (under ten highly homologous variants).

These receptors have no identified antigens. TCRdb re-derived calls from the 5' RACE reads in MiXCR, one entry per CDR3 protein. The sample has over 450,000 distinct CDR3 sequences, 9.5% to 15% seen once; the top ten hold nearly 7%. Sequences were obtained from blood, either unsorted or a sorted T cell fraction (not recorded which). These receptors all come from a male donor with ankylosing spondylitis.

The chain couples TRBV6-1 to TRBJ1-2, with no clear D. This CDR3 spans 15 amino acids. The ends were cut back, 5 bases at V and 1 base at J, with 14 bases in the middle. Germline values: CDR1 MNHNS, CDR2 SASEGT. CDR3 loop: CASSLTWESNYGYTF. DNA of the CDR3: TGTGCCAGCAGTCTCACGTGGGAGAGTAACTATGGCTACACCTTC.

The rearrangement uses TRBV2 and TRBJ2-2; 7 bases agree with TRBD2. Germline CDR1 SNHLY, CDR2 FYNNEI. The CDR3 totals 14 residues. The V and J ends lost 8 bases and 2 bases, in that order; junction bases with no gene match: 5. The CDR3 region is CASQAGSNTGELFF. CDR3 sequence (DNA): TGTGCCAGCCAAGCGGGATCAAACACCGGGGAGCTGTTTTTT.

This chain connects TRBV4-1 to TRBJ2-7, with D perhaps matching TRBD1 or TRBD2 (5 bases each). CDR1 MGHRA and CDR2 YSYEKL come from the germline V gene. Trimming removed 1 base from V and 0 bases from J, with 7 bases in between. CDR3 length: 14 amino acids. The CDR3 nucleotides read TGCGCCAGCAGCCAAGGAGGGGCCTCCTACGAGCAGTACGTC. Its protein product is CASSQGGASYEQYV.

CDR3 in DNA: TGTGCCAGCAGCACCGGACTAGCGCCCCTCTCCTACAATGAGCAGTTCTTC. Protein product: CASSTGLAPLSYNEQFF. The chain joins TRBV11-3 to TRBJ2-1; 9 nucleotides match TRBD2. CDR1 and CDR2 from the germline V gene are SGHNT and YENEEA. The CDR3 is 17 amino acids. V gave up 5 bases and J gave up 0 bases; unmatched junction bases: 8.

This clonotype was detected a few times. The chain combines TRBV7-9 with TRBJ1-1; 7 bases are a match to TRBD1. Germline loops: CDR1 SEHNR, CDR2 FQNEAQ (reference sequence). The CDR3 spans 15 residues. Trimming at V came to 4 bases and at J to 2 bases, leaving 7 bases not matched to a gene. CDR3 residues: CASSYQQGSNTEAFF. CDR3 bases: TGTGCCAGCAGCTATCAACAGGGGAGCAACACTGAAGCTTTCTTT.

This chain links TRBV24-1 with TRBJ2-5, with TRBD2 as a possible D gene (6 bases). The CDR3 is 14 amino acids. V lost 4 bases and J lost 5, with 13 bases in between. CDR1 and CDR2 from the germline V gene are KGHDR and SFDVKD. CDR3 protein: CATSDPGEWETQYF. DNA for the CDR3: TGTGCCACCAGTGACCCGGGGGAGTGGGAGACCCAGTACTTC.

This chain uses TRBV2 with TRBJ2-1, with D perhaps matching TRBD2 (5 bases). V dropped 11 bases and J dropped 13 bases, with 27 bases sitting between them. Germline assignment: CDR1 SNHLY and CDR2 FYNNEI. The CDR3 extends over 14 amino acids. CDR3 in DNA: TGTGCCCCCCGAAGGGCTAGCAACTCCCCCTTACAGTTCTTC. As protein: CAPRRASNSPLQFF. The entire variable domain, with the rest obtained from reference TRBV2 and TRBJ2-1, is as follows: EPEVTQTPSHQVTQMGQEVILRCVPISNHLYFYWYRQILGQKVEFLVSFYNNEISEKSEIFDDQFSVERPDGSNFTLKIRSTKLEDSAMYFCAPRRASNSPLQFFGPGTRLTVL.

This clonotype has ten or more counts. The chain joins TRBV5-6 to TRBJ1-2; D ambiguous. The germline V gene encodes CDR1 SGHDT and CDR2 YYEEEE. V was pared by 3 bases and J by 8 bases, with 8 bases between. CDR3 length equals 11 residues. CDR3 in DNA: TGTGCCAGCAGCTCGCCGCGGGGCTACACCTTC. This translates into CASSSPRGYTF.

This clonotype was observed at least ten times. The CDR3 nucleotides read TGTGCCAGCAGCCCAAGTATGGCCTCCGCCAATGAGCAGTTCTTC. Residues: CASSPSMASANEQFF. This chain connects TRBV4-2 to TRBJ2-1; D is unresolved. CDR1 LGHNA and CDR2 YNFKEQ come from the germline V gene. Trimming took off 4 bases at V and 6 bases at J, with 16 bases between the two ends. The CDR3 runs 15 residues.

This clonotype was observed a few times. The chain has TRBV10-3 and TRBJ1-2; unclear D gene. Trimming stripped 10 bases from V and 2 bases from J, with 32 bases between. Per the germline V gene, CDR1 is ENHRY and CDR2 is SYGVKD. This CDR3 is built from 19 residues. This chain's CDR3 is CAKTPPAYARPKGNYGYTF. DNA for the CDR3: TGTGCCAAAACTCCCCCCGCCTACGCCCGCCCGAAAGGAAACTATGGCTACACCTTC.

The genes are TRBV20-1 and TRBJ2-3; D not resolved. Trimming left V 0 bases short and J 0 bases short, with 10 bases between. The CDR3 has 15 residues. The germline gives CDR1 DFQATT, CDR2 SNEGSKA (reference sequence). CDR3 amino acids: CSARDAGSSTDTQYF. The CDR3 region has the DNA TGCAGTGCTAGAGATGCAGGTTCTAGCACAGATACGCAGTATTTT.

The chain uses TRBV5-6 and TRBJ2-3; 12 bases are shared with TRBD1. CDR3 length equals 16 residues. Germline CDR1 reads SGHDT; CDR2 reads YYEEEE. With 1 base clipped from V and 6 bases from J, the junction kept 6 bases outside the gene matches. The CDR3 sequence: CASSLSGTGGRDTQYF. The CDR3 DNA follows: TGTGCCAGCAGCTTGTCCGGGACAGGGGGCAGGGATACGCAGTATTTT.

In this sample, this clonotype turned up many times. The V call is TRBV5-1, the J call TRBJ1-1; possible D gene TRBD1, 6 bases. V lost 4 bases and J lost 6, with 13 bases in between. In germline, CDR1 is SGHRS, CDR2 YFSETQ. The CDR3 covers 13 residues. CDR3 sequence (DNA): TGCGCCAGCAGCGTCGGGACAACCGCTGAAGCTTTCTTT. Encoded protein: CASSVGTTAEAFF.

The chain couples TRBV3-1 to TRBJ1-3; D unresolved. Germline CDR1 reads LGHDT; CDR2 reads YNNKEL (reference sequence). The CDR3 totals 14 residues. The V and J ends lost 0 bases and 7 bases respectively, with 10 bases between them. The CDR3 is CASSQEGLPNTIYF. CDR3 sequence (DNA): TGTGCCAGCAGCCAAGAGGGTCTTCCGAACACCATATATTTT.

The gene calls are TRBV5-1 and TRBJ1-6; D may be TRBD1 (6 bases). CDR1 is SGHRS and CDR2 is YFSETQ in the germline V gene. The ends were cut back, 7 bases at V and 10 bases at J, with 15 bases in the middle. This CDR3 comprises 13 residues. The CDR3: CASGAGDRSPLHF. For the CDR3, the DNA is TGCGCCAGCGGGGCAGGGGATCGGTCACCCCTCCACTTT.

The chain has TRBV11-2 and TRBJ2-1, with TRBD2 matching 9 bases. The J segment lost 5 bases and the V segment lost 2 bases, leaving 7 bases of the junction unmatched. CDR1 and CDR2 (germline): SGHAT, FQNNGV. CDR3 length equals 16 residues. The CDR3 loop is CASSLNGGRGNNEQFF. The CDR3 coding sequence is TGTGCCAGCAGCTTAAACGGCGGGAGGGGTAACAATGAGCAGTTCTTC.

This clonotype was counted at least ten times. The gene calls are TRBV11-3 and TRBJ2-5, with TRBD1 as a possible D gene (6 bases). This CDR3 has 14 residues. The V gene's germline CDR1 is SGHNT and CDR2 YENEEA. Between the trimmed V and J ends, which lost 5 bases and 1 base, there was a span of 11 bases. Here the CDR3 DNA reads TGTGCCAGCAGCCGAAGGGACATCCAAGAGACCCAGTACTTC. Its translation: CASSRRDIQETQYF.

The chain carries TRBV12-3 or TRBV12-4 and TRBJ1-2; D might be TRBD1 (6 bases). The CDR3 spans 12 residues. V gave up 2 bases and J gave up 7 bases, with 8 bases separating them. The CDR3 DNA is TGTGCCAGCAGTTTATCAGGGGTTGGCTACACCTTC. As protein: CASSLSGVGYTF.

This clonotype was counted only a few times. V is TRBV24-1 and J is TRBJ2-1; D not certain. In germline, CDR1 is KGHDR, CDR2 SFDVKD. V gave up 7 bases and J gave up 5 bases, with 8 bases separating them. The CDR3 totals 12 residues. CDR3 loop: CATSNRDNEQFF. CDR3 in DNA: TGTGCCACCAGCAATCGGGACAATGAGCAGTTCTTC.

The sample holds a few counts of this clonotype. The chain is built from TRBV25-1 and TRBJ1-6; possible D gene TRBD1, 6 bases. V was clipped by 6 bases and J by 0 bases, with 6 bases between them. The CDR3 has 14 residues. Germline V gene data show CDR1 as MGHDK and CDR2 as SYGVNS. The CDR3 nucleotides are TGTGCCAGCAGGACAGGCTCCTATAATTCACCCCTCCACTTT. This encodes CASRTGSYNSPLHF.

Ten or more counts support this clonotype. V and J are TRBV14 and TRBJ1-1; D ambiguous. The CDR3 runs to 14 residues. The V gene's germline CDR1 is SGHDN and CDR2 FVKESK. The ends were cut back, 4 bases at V and 2 bases at J, with 11 bases in the middle. The DNA of the CDR3 is TGTGCCAGCAGCCGGATTACCCTAAACACTGAAGCTTTCTTT. Protein: CASSRITLNTEAFF.

This clonotype was picked up many times. V and J are TRBV24-1 and TRBJ2-1; TRBD2 matches at 7 bases. V lost 5 bases, J lost 1 base, and 7 bases stayed unmatched. CDR1 is KGHDR, CDR2 SFDVKD, per germline. This CDR3 is 16 amino acids long. The CDR3 here is CATSGGRAISYNEQFF. The CDR3 region has the DNA TGTGCCACCAGTGGGGGGAGGGCCATTTCCTACAATGAGCAGTTCTTC.

In this sample, this clonotype turned up a few times. This rearrangement joins TRBV6-1 to TRBJ1-4, with a tentative D call TRBD1 (5 bases). This CDR3 is built from 15 residues. V lost 2 bases and J lost 6, with 13 bases in between. The germline V gene has CDR1 MNHNS and CDR2 SASEGT. The CDR3 spells CASSESGGSYEKLFF. The CDR3 nucleotides are TGTGCCAGCAGTGAATCCGGGGGGTCATATGAAAAACTGTTTTTT.

This clonotype was seen a handful of times. The chain carries TRBV21-1 and TRBJ2-7; the table calls TRBD1, which could not be checked here. TRBV21-1 is labeled a pseudogene. The CDR3 consists of 15 residues. The CDR3 loop is CASSISRETYGEQYV. In DNA, the CDR3 is TGTGCCAGCAGCATCTCCCGGGAGACATACGGGGAGCAGTACGTC.

Ten or more counts support this clonotype. This chain uses TRBV11-2 with TRBJ2-3, with 7 bases aligning to TRBD1. Trimming cost V 4 bases and J 0 bases; bases outside gene matches: 4. The CDR3 totals 15 residues. Germline lookup yields CDR1 SGHAT and CDR2 FQNNGV. The CDR3 loop is CASSSRTGSTDTQYF. CDR3 bases: TGTGCCAGCAGCTCTCGGACAGGTAGCACAGATACGCAGTATTTT. Full variable domain (rest looked up from reference TRBV11-2 and TRBJ2-3): EAGVAQSPRYKIIEKRQSVAFWCNPISGHATLYWYQQILGQGPKLLIQFQNNGVVDDSQLPKDRFSAERLKGVDSTLKIQPAKLEDSAVYLCASSSRTGSTDTQYFGPGTRLTVL.

This clonotype occurred many times. The chain couples TRBV24-1 to TRBJ2-1; TRBD1 is a possible D gene (6 bases). Trimming took off 8 bases at V and 8 bases at J, with 21 bases between the two ends. This CDR3 is 15 amino acids long. CDR1 KGHDR and CDR2 SFDVKD come from the germline V gene. The DNA for the CDR3 is TGTGCCACCAACCCCGGGACACCCGGGGCCGATGAGCAGTTCTTC. Its protein product is CATNPGTPGADEQFF.

The gene calls are TRBV20-1 and TRBJ1-1; tentative D call: TRBD1 (6 bases). With 4 bases removed from V and 11 bases from J, the gap between germline ends came to 17 bases. This CDR3 comprises 12 residues. CDR1 and CDR2 (germline): DFQATT, SNEGSKA (reference sequence). The CDR3 nucleotides are TGCAGTGCTATAAGGGGGTCCCAATGGGCTTTCTTT. It yields the protein CSAIRGSQWAFF.